This T cell receptor (beta chain) emerged from a study of blood T cell repertoires in COVID-19. CDR3 length: 14 amino acids. Per germline, CDR1 MNHEY and CDR2 SVGAGI. The V end lost 7 bases, the J end lost 0 bases, and 12 bases lay between the germline ends. Cohort placement rested on clinical history that participants reported themselves. As originally analysed: Estimation of nucleated cell counts relied on the amplification of reference gene primers. Assay: immunoSEQ multiplex PCR; the TCRdb copy retains only in-frame clones and omits some. The V and J calls and clone size are taken from that table; D and trimming were inferred from the DNA. The table lists under 450,000 clones, 70% to 90% of them singletons.

The clonotype was recovered from a young man who had recovered from COVID-19. Sequencing used PBMCs or T cells enriched from blood (not recorded which). The rearrangement links TRBV6-5 to TRBJ1-1; the D is unclear. The CDR3 region is CASTPPGLNTEAFF. Here the CDR3 DNA reads TGTGCCAGCACCCCCCCGGGGTTGAACACTGAAGCTTTCTTT.